This TCR beta chain was documented in a study of T cells in Graves' hyperthyroidism and ophthalmopathy. Findings and limits, study-wide: Among clonotypes expanded in thyroid above 0.001, most were also found in blood. Ophthalmopathy was separated from stable hyperthyroidism by a 13 V-J model. Progression to ophthalmopathy was predicted a median of 6.5 months early.

What was amplified from RNA transcripts were TCR beta CDR3 regions. TCR CDR3 underwent first-round RT-PCR with the HTBI primer set. TCRdb reprocessed the multiplex PCR reads with MiXCR, giving one entry per CDR3 protein. The sample shows fewer than 900,000 distinct CDR3 sequences, over 15% of them seen only once. This CDR3 contains 13 residues. Germline CDR1 SGDLS, CDR2 YYNGEE. Trimming cost V 0 bases and J 4 bases, with 6 bases left between them. On this clonotype itself: The antigen is unknown.

The V call is TRBV9, the J call TRBJ2-3; no firm D call. The sequence was collected from a man in his late teens or twenties with Graves' hyperthyroidism. Sequenced: blood. CDR3 nucleotide sequence: TGTGCCAGCAGCGTAGAGGTTTCAGATACGCAGTATTTT. Translating it yields CASSVEVSDTQYF.